This paragraph reports one T cell receptor (beta chain). Its matching antigen is unknown. As handled by the study authors: Productive clonotypes were detectable down to 2.59 x 10-5 frequency. Sequenced by immunoSEQ multiplex PCR; TCRdb stores in-frame clones only, minus some. That table furnishes V, J and clone size, whereas the DNA furnished D and trimming. The data hold around 30,000 clones, with 74% observed a single time. The record originates from a study of STAT5B mutations in CD4+ large granular lymphocyte leukemia. Findings of the study overall: Approximately 25% of private leukemic clonotypes occurred rarely in other patients' non-leukemic repertoires.

This CDR3 spans 16 amino acids. CDR1 is MGHRA and CDR2 is YSYEKL in the germline V gene. Trimming took 0 bases from V and 6 from J, leaving 17 bases between them. This TCR was recovered from a human donor in good health. The chain uses TRBV4-1 and TRBJ1-2; D is perhaps TRBD1 (5 bases). The sequencing input was CD4+ T cells from blood buffy coats. CDR3 amino acids: CASSQDPQGRRDGYTF. In DNA, the CDR3 is TGCGCCAGCAGCCAAGACCCCCAGGGCCGCCGGGATGGCTACACCTTC.